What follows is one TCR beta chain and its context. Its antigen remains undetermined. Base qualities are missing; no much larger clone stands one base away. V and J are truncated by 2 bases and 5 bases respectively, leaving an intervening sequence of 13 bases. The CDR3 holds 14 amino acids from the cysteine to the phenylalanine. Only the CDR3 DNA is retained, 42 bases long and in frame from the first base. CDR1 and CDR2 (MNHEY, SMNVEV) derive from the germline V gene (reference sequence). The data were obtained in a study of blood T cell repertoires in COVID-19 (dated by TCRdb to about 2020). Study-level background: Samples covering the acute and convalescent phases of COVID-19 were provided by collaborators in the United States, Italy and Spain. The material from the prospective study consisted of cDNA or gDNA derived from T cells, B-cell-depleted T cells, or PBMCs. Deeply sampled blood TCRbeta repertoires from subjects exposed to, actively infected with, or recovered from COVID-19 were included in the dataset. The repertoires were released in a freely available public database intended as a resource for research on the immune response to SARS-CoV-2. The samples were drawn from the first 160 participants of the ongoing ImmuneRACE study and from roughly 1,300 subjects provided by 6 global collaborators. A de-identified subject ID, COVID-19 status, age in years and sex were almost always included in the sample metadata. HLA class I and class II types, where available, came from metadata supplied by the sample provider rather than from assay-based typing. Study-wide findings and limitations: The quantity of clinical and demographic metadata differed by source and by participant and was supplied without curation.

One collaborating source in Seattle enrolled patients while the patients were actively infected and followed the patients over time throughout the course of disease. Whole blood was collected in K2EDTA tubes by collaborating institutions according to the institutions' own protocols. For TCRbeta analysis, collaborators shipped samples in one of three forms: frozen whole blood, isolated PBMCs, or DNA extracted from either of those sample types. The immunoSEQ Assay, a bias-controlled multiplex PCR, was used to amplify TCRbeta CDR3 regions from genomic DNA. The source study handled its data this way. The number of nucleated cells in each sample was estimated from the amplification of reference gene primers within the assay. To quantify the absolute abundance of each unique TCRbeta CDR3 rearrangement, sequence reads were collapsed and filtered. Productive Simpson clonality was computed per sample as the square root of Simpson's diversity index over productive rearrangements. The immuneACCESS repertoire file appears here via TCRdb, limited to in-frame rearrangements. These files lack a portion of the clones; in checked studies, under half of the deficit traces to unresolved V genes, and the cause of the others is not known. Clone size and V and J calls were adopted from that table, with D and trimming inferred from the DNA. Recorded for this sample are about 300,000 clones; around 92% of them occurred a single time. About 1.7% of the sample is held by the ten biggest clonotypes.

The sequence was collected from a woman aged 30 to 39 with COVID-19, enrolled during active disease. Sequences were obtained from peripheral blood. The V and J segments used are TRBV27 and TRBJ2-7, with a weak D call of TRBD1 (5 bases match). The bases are TGTGCCAGCAGTTTACTCCAAGACAGCCACGAGCAGTACTTC. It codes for CASSLLQDSHEQYF.